Each of the 6 T cell receptor beta chains below was sequenced from the same sample in a study of OX40 agonist ivuxolimab in advanced cancers. Profiled with immunoSEQ multiplex PCR; TCRdb holds only in-frame clones, not every one. The repertoire holds under 50,000 clones, with 85% to 90% as singletons. The specimen was CD4+ or CD8+ T cells sorted from blood, collected in a trial of the OX40 agonist ivuxolimab. The receptors come from an adult with an advanced solid tumor such as melanoma, head and neck, liver or kidney cancer.

About this clone: The sample contains more than one DNA sequence encoding this CDR3. The chain employs TRBV18 and TRBJ2-2, with D unresolved. The CDR3 length is 14 residues. CDR1 and CDR2 from the germline V gene are KGHSH and LQKENI. V lost 0 bases to trimming and J lost 5 bases, with 7 bases between them. This CDR3 is CASSPPARTGELFF. CDR3 in DNA: TGTGCCAGCTCACCACCGGCAAGGACCGGGGAGCTGTTTTTT.

The rearrangement links TRBV27 to TRBJ2-7, with a possible D match to TRBD2 (7 bases). V lost 6 bases and J lost 2, with 20 bases in between. Germline V gene lookup returns CDR1 MNHEY and CDR2 SMNVEV (reference sequence). CDR3 length: 16 amino acids. CDR3 loop: CASSPLRGTTAYEQYF. In nucleotides, the CDR3 is TGTGCCAGCAGCCCTTTAAGGGGGACTACGGCCTACGAGCAGTACTTC.

The CDR3 nucleotides are TGTGCCAGCAGCTTATTTGCCAGATCAGAAGGGACCCAGTACTTC. It codes for CASSLFARSEGTQYF. The rearrangement joins TRBV7-3 to TRBJ2-5; D ambiguous. This CDR3 spans 15 amino acids. Germline V gene sequence: CDR1 SGHTA, CDR2 FQGTGA. Trimming took 2 bases from V and 7 from J, leaving 17 bases between them.

The J gene is TRBJ2-2, the V gene TRBV7-9; 9 bases are a match to TRBD2. The length of the CDR3 is 15 residues. Germline assignment: CDR1 SEHNR and CDR2 FQNEAQ (reference sequence). The V gene end was trimmed by 7 bases and the J gene end by 6 bases; junction bases not matched to a gene: 9. CDR3 region: CASNPNAGGSGELFF. CDR3 bases: TGTGCCAGCAACCCTAACGCGGGAGGGTCCGGGGAGCTGTTTTTT.

The chain joins TRBV11-2 to TRBJ2-7; D is uncertain. This CDR3 has 12 amino acids. Trimming pared 4 bases from V and 2 bases from J, leaving 6 bases between. Looked up from germline, CDR1 is SGHAT and CDR2 is FQNNGV. CDR3 sequence (DNA): TGTGCCAGCAGCTCCTCTCCCTACGAGCAGTACTTC. Amino acid sequence: CASSSSPYEQYF.

Written as DNA, the CDR3 is TGTGCCTCCGGGGCCAGGTTGGCGGACGAGCAGTACTTC. Amino acid sequence: CASGARLADEQYF. The chain recombines TRBV15 with TRBJ2-7; D is tentatively TRBD1 or TRBD2 (5 bases each). Trimming pared 11 bases from V and 5 bases from J, leaving 19 bases between. The length of the CDR3 is 13 residues. CDR1 LNHNV and CDR2 YYDKDF come from the germline V gene (reference sequence).